The present TCR beta chain was sequenced within a study of shared clonotypes between healthy human individuals. Regarding the study as a whole: Estimated richness values were generally larger in naive subsets than in memory subsets.

A word on this clone: Its specificity is not known.

The protocol was immunoSEQ multiplex PCR, while the TCRdb copy is restricted to in-frame clones and leaves out a portion. The data hold 2 million to 3 million clones, with approximately 93% observed a single time. The CDR3 has 15 residues. V was shortened by 3 bases and J by 7 bases, with 15 bases between the two germline ends. CDR1 is MNHEY and CDR2 is SMNVEV in the germline V gene (reference sequence). Material: naive CD4+ T cells from PBMCs. The subset: CD45RA+ positively selected. The sequence derives from a man between 18 and 29 years old in good health. Some clones in this sample may be carry-over from other donors' samples. The rearrangement joins TRBV27 to TRBJ1-4; D not certain. CDR3 nucleotides: TGTGCCAGCAGTTTTGGAGCGGAGAGGCGTGAAAAACTGTTTTTT. This sequence encodes CASSFGAERREKLFF.